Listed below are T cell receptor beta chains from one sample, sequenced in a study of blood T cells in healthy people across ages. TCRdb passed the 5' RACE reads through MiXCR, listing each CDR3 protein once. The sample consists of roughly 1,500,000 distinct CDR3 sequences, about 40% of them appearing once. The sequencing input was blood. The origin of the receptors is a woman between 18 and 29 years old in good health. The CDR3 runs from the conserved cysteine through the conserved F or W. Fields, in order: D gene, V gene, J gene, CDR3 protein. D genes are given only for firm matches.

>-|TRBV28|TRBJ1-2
CASSLFGGKDGYTF
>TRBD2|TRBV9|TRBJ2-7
CASSVVTAGVDEQYF
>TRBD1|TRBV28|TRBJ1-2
CASSPPGTGAGGYTF
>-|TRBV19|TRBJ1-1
CASTGHQNTEAFF
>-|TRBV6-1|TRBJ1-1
CASSKFLNTEAFF
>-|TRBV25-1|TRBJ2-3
CASRPHGDSNTDTQYF
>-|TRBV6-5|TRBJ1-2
CASTSPPGAGGYGYTF
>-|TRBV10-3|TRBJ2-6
CAISGFPGGANVLTF
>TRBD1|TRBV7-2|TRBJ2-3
CASSGQGQDTQYF
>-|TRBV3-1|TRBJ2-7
CASSQVQGAQYF
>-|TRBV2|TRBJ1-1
CASSSQGVEKRIEAFF
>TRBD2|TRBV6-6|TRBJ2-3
CASSKTTSGRITDTQYF
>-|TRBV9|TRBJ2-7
CASSPAHPNPYEQYF
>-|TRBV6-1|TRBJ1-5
CASSGVYSNQPQHF
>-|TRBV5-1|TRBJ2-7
CASSLQGNSYEQYF
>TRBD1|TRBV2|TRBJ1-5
CASADTGAVGRPQHF
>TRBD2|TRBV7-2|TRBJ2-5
CASSTLAVSYNEQYF
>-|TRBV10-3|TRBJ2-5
CAISASQGQETQYF
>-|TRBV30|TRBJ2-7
CAWTYSYEQYF
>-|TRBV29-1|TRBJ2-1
CSVGVAFGEQFF
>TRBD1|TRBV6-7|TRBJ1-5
CASTDGDRGVHSNQPQHF
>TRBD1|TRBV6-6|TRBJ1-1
CASTPTGVNTEAFF